This TCR beta chain was profiled in a study of T-cell memory formation after mild COVID-19. General study findings and limits: Clones which contracted sat mainly in CM and EM if CD4+, and in EMRA if CD8+. Pre-infection memory contained some responding clones, which suggested that cross-reactive memory had joined.

Germline V lookup: CDR1 MGHRA, CDR2 YSYEKL. The V end was cut by 5 bases, the J end by 0 bases, with 11 bases between. The CDR3 loop spans 16 amino acids. TCRdb re-analysed the 5' RACE reads in MiXCR, keeping a single row per CDR3 protein. Seen here are nearly 350,000 distinct CDR3 sequences, over 10% observed once, and the top ten hold about a fifth. Comment on this clonotype: Its antigen is not known.

The gene calls are TRBV4-1 and TRBJ2-6, with D perhaps matching TRBD2 (5 bases). This receptor was taken from a man aged 18 to 30 who had mild COVID-19 (a few samples of this study predate the infection). Cell type and time point are not known. Sequencing was performed on PBMCs or a T cell subset sorted from them (not recorded which). CDR3 amino acids: CASSSRAGSGANVLTF. CDR3 nucleotide sequence: TGCGCCAGCAGCTCCCGGGCGGGCTCTGGGGCCAACGTCCTGACTTTC.